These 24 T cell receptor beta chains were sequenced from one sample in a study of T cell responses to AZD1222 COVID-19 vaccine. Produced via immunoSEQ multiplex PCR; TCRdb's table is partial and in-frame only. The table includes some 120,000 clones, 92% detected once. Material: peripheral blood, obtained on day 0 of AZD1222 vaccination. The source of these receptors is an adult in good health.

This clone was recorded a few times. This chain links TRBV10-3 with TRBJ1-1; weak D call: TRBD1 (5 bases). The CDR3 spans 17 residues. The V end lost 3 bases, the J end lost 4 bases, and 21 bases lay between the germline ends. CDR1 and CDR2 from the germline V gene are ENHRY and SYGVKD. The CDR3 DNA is TGTGCCATCAGTGATTCGCTAGAGGGGCTTCGGGGCACTGAAGCTTTCTTT. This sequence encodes CAISDSLEGLRGTEAFF.

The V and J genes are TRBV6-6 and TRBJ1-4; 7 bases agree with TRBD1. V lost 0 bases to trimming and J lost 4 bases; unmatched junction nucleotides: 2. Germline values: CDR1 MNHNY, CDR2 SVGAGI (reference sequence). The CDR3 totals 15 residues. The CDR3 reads CASSYSGQSNEKLFF. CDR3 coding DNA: TGTGCCAGCAGTTACTCGGGACAGAGTAATGAAAAACTGTTTTTT.

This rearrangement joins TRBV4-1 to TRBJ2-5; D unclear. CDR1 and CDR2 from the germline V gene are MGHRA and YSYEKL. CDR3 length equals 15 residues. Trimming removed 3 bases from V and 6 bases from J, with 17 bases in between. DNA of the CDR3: TGCGCCAGCAGCCAGACCACGAATACCAAGCAGACCCAGTACTTC. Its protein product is CASSQTTNTKQTQYF.

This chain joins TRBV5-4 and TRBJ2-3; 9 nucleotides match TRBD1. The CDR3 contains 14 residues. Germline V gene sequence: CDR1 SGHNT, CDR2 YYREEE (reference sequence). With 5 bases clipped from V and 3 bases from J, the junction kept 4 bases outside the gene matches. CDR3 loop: CASRPDRGTDTQYF. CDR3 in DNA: TGTGCCAGCAGACCGGACAGGGGAACAGATACGCAGTATTTT.

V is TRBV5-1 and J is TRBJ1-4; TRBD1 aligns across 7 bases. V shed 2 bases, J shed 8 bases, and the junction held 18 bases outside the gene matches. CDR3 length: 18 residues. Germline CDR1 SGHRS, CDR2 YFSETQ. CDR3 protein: CASSFGDRGRNGPEKLFF. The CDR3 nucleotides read TGCGCCAGCAGCTTTGGGGACAGAGGGCGGAATGGACCAGAAAAACTGTTTTTT.

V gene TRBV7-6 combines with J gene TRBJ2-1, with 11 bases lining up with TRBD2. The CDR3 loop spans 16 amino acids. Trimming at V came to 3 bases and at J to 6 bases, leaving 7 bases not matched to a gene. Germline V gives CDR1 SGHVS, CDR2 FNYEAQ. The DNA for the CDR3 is TGTGCCAGCAGCTTGGTAGCGGGAGGGCCTGGCAATGAGCAGTTCTTC. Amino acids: CASSLVAGGPGNEQFF.

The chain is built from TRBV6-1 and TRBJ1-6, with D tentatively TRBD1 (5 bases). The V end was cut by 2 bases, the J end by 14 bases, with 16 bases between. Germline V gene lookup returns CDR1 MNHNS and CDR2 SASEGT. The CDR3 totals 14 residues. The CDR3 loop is CASSERGALGALHF. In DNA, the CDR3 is TGTGCCAGCAGTGAACGCGGGGCCCTCGGGGCCCTCCACTTT.

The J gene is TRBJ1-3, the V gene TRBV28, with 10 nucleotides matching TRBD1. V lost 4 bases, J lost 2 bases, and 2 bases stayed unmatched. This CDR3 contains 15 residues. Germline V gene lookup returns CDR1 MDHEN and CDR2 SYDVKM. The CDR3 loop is CASSSTGGAGNTIYF. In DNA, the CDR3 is TGTGCCAGCAGTTCGACAGGGGGCGCTGGAAACACCATATATTTT.

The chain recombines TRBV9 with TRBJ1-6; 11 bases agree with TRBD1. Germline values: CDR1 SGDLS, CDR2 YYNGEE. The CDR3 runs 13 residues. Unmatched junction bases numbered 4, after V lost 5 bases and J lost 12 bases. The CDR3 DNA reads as TGTGCCAGCAGAGCTGGGACAGGGGGACCCCTCCACTTT. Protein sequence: CASRAGTGGPLHF.

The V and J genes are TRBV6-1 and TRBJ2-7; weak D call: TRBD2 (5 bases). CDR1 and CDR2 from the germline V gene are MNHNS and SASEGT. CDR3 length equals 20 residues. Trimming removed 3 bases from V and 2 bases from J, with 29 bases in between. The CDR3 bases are TGTGCCAGCAGTGACGAACGGAGATTCGGTGCGGGTCGTCTCACCTACGAGCAGTACTTC. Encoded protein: CASSDERRFGAGRLTYEQYF.

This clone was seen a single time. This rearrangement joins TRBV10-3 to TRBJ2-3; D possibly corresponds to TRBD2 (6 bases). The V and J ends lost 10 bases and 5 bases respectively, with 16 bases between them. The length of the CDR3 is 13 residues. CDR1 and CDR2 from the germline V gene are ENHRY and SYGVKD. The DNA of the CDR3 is TGTGCCACCGGGGGAGTAGCAGGAGATACGCAGTATTTT. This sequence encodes CATGGVAGDTQYF.

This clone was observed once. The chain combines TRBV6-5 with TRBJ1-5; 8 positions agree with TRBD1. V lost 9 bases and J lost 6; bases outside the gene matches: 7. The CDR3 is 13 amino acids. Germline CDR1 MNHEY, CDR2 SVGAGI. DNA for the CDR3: TGTGCCAGTGGACAGGGCGGCGGTCAGCCCCAGCATTTT. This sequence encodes CASGQGGGQPQHF.

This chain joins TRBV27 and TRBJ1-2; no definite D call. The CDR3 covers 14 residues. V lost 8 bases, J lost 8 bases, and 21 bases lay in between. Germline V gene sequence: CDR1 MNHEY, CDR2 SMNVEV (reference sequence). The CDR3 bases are TGTGCCAGCGGACCCAATACAGCCTACGGCGGCTACACCTTC. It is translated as CASGPNTAYGGYTF.

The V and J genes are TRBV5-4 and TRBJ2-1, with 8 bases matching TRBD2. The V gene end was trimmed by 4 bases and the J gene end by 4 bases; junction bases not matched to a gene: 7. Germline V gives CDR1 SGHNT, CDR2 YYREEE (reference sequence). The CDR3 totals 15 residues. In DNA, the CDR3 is TGTGCCAGCAGCCCGGGGGGGGGAGTATACAATGAGCAGTTCTTC. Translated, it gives CASSPGGGVYNEQFF.

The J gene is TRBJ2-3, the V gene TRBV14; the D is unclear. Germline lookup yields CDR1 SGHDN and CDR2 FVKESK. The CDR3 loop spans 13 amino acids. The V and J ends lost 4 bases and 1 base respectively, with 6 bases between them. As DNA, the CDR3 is TGTGCCAGCAGCCTCGGGCGCACAGATACGCAGTATTTT. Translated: CASSLGRTDTQYF.

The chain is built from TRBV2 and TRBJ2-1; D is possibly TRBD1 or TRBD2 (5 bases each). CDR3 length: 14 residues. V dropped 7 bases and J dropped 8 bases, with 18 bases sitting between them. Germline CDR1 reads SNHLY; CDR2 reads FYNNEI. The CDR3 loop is CASNRGRTFDEQFF. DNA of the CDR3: TGTGCCAGCAATCGGGGACGAACTTTCGATGAGCAGTTCTTC.

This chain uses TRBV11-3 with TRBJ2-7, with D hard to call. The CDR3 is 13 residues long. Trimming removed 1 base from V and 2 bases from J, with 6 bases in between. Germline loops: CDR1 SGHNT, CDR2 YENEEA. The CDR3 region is CASSLARTYEQYF. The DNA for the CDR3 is TGTGCCAGCAGCTTAGCCAGAACCTACGAGCAGTACTTC.

The CDR3 sequence is CASSVLSRTGGTEAFF. The CDR3 DNA sequence: TGTGCCAGCAGCGTACTCAGTAGGACAGGGGGCACTGAAGCTTTCTTT. This chain uses TRBV9 with TRBJ1-1; TRBD1 matches at 10 bases. V was pared by 1 base and J by 4 bases, with 7 bases of the junction left unmatched. This CDR3 has 16 amino acids. CDR1 SGDLS and CDR2 YYNGEE come from the germline V gene.

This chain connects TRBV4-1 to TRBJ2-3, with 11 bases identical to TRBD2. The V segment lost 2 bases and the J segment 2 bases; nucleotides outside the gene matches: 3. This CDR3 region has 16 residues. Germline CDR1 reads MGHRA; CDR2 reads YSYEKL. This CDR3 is CASSQIAGGVTDTQYF. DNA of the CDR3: TGCGCCAGCAGCCAAATAGCGGGAGGGGTCACAGATACGCAGTATTTT.

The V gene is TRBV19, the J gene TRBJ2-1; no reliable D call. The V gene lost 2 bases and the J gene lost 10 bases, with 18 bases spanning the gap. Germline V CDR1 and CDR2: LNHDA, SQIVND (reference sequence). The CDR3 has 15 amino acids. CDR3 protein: CASSIRQASGGEQFF. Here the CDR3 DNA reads TGTGCCAGTAGTATAAGGCAGGCCTCCGGTGGCGAGCAGTTCTTC.

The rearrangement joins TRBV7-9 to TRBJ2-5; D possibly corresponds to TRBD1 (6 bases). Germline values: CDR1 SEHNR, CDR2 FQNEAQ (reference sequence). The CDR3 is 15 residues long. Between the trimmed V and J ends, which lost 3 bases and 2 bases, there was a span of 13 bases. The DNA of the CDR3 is TGTGCCAGCAGCTTTCCTCCGGGACAACAAGAGACCCAGTACTTC. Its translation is CASSFPPGQQETQYF.

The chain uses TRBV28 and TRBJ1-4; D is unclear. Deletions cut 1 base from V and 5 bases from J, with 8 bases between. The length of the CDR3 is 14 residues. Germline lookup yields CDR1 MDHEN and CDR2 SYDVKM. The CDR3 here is CASSLFGRNEKLFF. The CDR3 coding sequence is TGTGCCAGCAGTTTATTTGGACGAAATGAAAAACTGTTTTTT. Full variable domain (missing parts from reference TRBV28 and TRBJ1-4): DVKVTQSSRYLVKRTGEKVFLECVQDMDHENMFWYRQDPGLGLRLIYFSYDVKMKEKGDIPEGYSVSREKKERFSLILESASTNQTSMYLCASSLFGRNEKLFFGSGTQLSVL.

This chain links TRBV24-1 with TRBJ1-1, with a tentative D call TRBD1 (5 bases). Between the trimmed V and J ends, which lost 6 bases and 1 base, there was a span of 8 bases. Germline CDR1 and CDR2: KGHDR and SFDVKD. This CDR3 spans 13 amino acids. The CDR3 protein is CATSKQGNTEAFF. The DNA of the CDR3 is TGTGCCACCAGTAAGCAGGGGAACACTGAAGCTTTCTTT.

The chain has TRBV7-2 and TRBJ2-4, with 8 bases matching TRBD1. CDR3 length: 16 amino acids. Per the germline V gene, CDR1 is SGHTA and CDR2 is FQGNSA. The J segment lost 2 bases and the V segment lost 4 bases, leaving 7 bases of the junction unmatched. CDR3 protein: CASSCSGGLTKNIQYF. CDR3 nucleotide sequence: TGTGCCAGCAGCTGTTCAGGGGGCCTAACCAAAAACATTCAGTACTTC.